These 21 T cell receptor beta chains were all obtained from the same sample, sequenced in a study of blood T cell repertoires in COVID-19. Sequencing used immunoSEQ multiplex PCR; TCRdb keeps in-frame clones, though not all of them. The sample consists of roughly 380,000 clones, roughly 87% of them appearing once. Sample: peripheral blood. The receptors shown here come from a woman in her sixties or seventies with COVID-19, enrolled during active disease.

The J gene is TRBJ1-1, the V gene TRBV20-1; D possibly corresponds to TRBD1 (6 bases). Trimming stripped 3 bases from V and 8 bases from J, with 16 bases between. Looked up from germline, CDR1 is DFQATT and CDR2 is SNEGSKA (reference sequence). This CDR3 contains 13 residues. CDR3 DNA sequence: TGCAGTGCTAGTATCGGGGGGGCAAGCGAAGCTTTCTTT. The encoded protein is CSASIGGASEAFF.

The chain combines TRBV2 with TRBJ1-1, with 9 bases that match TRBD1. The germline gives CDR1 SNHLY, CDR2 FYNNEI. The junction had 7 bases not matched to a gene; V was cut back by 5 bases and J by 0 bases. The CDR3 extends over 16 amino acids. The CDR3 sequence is CASSRTTGGLNTEAFF. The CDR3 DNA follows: TGTGCCAGCAGTAGAACTACAGGGGGCCTGAACACTGAAGCTTTCTTT.

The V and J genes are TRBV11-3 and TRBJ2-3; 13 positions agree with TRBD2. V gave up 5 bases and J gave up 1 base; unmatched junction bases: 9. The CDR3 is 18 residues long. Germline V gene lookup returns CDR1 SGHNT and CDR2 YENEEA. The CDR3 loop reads CASSPATSGGLCTDTQYF. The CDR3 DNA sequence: TGTGCCAGCAGCCCCGCGACTAGCGGGGGGCTCTGCACAGATACGCAGTATTTT.

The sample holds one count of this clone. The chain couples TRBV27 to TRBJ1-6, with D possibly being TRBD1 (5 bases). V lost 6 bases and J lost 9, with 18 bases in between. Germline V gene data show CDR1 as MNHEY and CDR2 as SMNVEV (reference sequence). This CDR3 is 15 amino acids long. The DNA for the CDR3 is TGTGCCAGCAGCCTAGGACGGGGGAGGGCTTCACCCCTCCACTTT. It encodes CASSLGRGRASPLHF.

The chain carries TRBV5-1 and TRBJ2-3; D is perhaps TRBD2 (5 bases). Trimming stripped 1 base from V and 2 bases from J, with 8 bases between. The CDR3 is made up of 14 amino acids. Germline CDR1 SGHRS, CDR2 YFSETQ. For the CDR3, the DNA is TGCGCCAGCAGCTTGCCTAGCCCCACAGATACGCAGTATTTT. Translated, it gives CASSLPSPTDTQYF.

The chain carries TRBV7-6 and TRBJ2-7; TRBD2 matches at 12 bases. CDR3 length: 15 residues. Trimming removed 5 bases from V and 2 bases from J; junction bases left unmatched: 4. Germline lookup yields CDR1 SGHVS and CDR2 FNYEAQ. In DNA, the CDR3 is TGTGCCAGCAGCCAGACTAGCGGGGGAGCCTACGAGCAGTACTTC. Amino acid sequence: CASSQTSGGAYEQYF.

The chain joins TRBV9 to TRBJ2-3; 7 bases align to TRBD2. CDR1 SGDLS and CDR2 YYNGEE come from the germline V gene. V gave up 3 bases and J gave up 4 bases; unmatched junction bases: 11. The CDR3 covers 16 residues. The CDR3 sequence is CASSASSGGSADTQYF. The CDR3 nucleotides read TGTGCCAGCAGCGCTTCCTCCGGGGGGTCGGCAGATACGCAGTATTTT.

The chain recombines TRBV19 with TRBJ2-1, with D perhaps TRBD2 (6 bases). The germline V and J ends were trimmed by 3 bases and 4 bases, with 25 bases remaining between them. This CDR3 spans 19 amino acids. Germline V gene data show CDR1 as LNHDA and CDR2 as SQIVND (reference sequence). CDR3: CASSIPYDLRGSWYNEQFF. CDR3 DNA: TGTGCCAGTAGTATCCCCTACGATCTTCGGGGGTCCTGGTACAATGAGCAGTTCTTC.

Here the CDR3 DNA reads TGTGCCAGCAGCGTACAGCCGACAGAACACACTGAAGCTTTCTTT. Translating it yields CASSVQPTEHTEAFF. J is TRBJ1-1 and V is TRBV9, with D possibly TRBD1 on 5 matching bases. Germline values: CDR1 SGDLS, CDR2 YYNGEE. The CDR3 runs to 15 residues. V was trimmed by 1 base and J by 3 bases, leaving 13 bases between them.

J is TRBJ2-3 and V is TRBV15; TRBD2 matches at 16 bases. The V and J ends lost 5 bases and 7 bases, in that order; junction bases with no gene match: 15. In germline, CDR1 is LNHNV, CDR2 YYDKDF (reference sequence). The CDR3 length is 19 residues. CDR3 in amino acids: CATSSSPGLAGGRLYTQYF. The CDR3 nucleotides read TGTGCCACCAGCTCCTCGCCGGGACTAGCGGGGGGGCGTTTATATACGCAGTATTTT.

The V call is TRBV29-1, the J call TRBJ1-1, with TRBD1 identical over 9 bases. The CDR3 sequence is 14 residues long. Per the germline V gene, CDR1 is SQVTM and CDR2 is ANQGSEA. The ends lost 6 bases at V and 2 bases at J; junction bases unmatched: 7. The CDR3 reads CSVDRTGVNTEAFF. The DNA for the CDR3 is TGCAGCGTGGATAGGACAGGGGTTAACACTGAAGCTTTCTTT.

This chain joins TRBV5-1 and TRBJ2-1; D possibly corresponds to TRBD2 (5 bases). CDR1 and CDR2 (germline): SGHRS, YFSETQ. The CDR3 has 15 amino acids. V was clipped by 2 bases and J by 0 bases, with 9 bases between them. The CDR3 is CASSFPLASYNEQFF. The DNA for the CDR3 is TGCGCCAGCAGCTTCCCCCTAGCCTCCTACAATGAGCAGTTCTTC.

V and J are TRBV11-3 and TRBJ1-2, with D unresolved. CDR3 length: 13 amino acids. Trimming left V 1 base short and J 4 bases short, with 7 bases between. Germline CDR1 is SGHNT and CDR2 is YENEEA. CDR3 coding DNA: TGTGCCAGCAGCTTAGGGCGAGGCTATGGCTACACCTTC. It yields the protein CASSLGRGYGYTF. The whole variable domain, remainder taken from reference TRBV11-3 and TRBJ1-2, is EAGVVQSPRYKIIEKKQPVAFWCNPISGHNTLYWYLQNLGQGPELLIRYENEEAVDDSQLPKDRFSAERLKGVDSTLKIQPAELGDSAVYLCASSLGRGYGYTFGSGTRLTVV.

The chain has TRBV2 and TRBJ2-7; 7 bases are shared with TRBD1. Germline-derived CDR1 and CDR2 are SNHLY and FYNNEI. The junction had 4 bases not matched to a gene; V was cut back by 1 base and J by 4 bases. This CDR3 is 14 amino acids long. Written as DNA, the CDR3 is TGTGCCAGCAGTGAAGAGGCAGGGGGATACGAGCAGTACTTC. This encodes CASSEEAGGYEQYF. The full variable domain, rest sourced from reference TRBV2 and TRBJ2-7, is EPEVTQTPSHQVTQMGQEVILRCVPISNHLYFYWYRQILGQKVEFLVSFYNNEISEKSEIFDDQFSVERPDGSNFTLKIRSTKLEDSAMYFCASSEEAGGYEQYFGPGTRLTVT.

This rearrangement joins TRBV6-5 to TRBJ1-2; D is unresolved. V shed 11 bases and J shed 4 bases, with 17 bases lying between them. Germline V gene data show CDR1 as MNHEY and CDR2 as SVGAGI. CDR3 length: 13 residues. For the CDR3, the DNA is TGTGCCGCCTTGGCGGTCCTGGGCTATGGCTACACCTTC. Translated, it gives CAALAVLGYGYTF.

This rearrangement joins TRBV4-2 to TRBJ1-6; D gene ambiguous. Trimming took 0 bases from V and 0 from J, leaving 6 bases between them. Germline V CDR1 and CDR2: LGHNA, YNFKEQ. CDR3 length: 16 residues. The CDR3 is CASSQDVSSYNSPLHF. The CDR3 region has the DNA TGTGCCAGCAGCCAAGATGTGAGCTCCTATAATTCACCCCTCCACTTT.

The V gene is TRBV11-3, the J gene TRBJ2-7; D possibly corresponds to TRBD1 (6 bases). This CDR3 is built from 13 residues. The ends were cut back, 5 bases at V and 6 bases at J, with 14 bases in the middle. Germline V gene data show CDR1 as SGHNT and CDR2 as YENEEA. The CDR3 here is CASSARRGSEQYF. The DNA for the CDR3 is TGTGCCAGCAGCGCCCGTAGGGGGTCCGAGCAGTACTTC. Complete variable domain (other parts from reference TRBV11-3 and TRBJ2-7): EAGVVQSPRYKIIEKKQPVAFWCNPISGHNTLYWYLQNLGQGPELLIRYENEEAVDDSQLPKDRFSAERLKGVDSTLKIQPAELGDSAVYLCASSARRGSEQYFGPGTRLTVT.

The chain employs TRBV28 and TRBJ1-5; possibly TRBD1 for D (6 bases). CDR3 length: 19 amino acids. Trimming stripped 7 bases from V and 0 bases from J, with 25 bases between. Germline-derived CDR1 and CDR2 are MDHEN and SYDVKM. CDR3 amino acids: CASNNPERTATLSNQPQHF. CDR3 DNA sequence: TGTGCCAGCAATAACCCAGAGCGGACAGCCACACTTAGCAATCAGCCCCAGCATTTT.

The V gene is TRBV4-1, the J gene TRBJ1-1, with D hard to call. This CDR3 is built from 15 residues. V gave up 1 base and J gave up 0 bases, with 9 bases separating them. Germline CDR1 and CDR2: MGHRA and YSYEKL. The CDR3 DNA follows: TGCGCCAGCAGCCAAGTTGGCTCTTTGAACACTGAAGCTTTCTTT. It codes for CASSQVGSLNTEAFF.

The CDR3 DNA follows: TGTGCCAGCAGCCAAACAGGGCCCCCAGATACGCAGTATTTT. It encodes CASSQTGPPDTQYF. The rearrangement links TRBV4-2 to TRBJ2-3, with D possibly TRBD1 on 6 matching bases. Per the germline V gene, CDR1 is LGHNA and CDR2 is YNFKEQ. V lost 2 bases, J lost 4 bases, and 10 bases lay in between. The CDR3 length is 14 residues.

CDR3 bases: TGCGCCAGCAGCCAAGATGCGCGGGTCAGCAATCAGCCCCAGCATTTT. This encodes CASSQDARVSNQPQHF. The rearrangement joins TRBV4-1 to TRBJ1-5; no definite D call. The CDR3 loop spans 16 amino acids. In germline, CDR1 is MGHRA, CDR2 YSYEKL. The V end was cut by 0 bases, the J end by 1 base, with 10 bases between.